What follows are 25 T cell receptor beta chains derived from one specimen sequenced in a study of blood T cell repertoires in COVID-19. Method: immunoSEQ multiplex PCR; TCRdb's copy keeps in-frame clones and lacks some. The sample yields 200,000 to 300,000 clones, about 88% seen once. The sample taken for sequencing was peripheral blood. These receptors were obtained from a man between 60 and 70 years old who had recovered from COVID-19.

Only one count was recorded for this clone. This chain links TRBV19 with TRBJ1-2, with TRBD1 matching 11 bases. Trimming removed 5 bases from V and 5 bases from J; junction bases left unmatched: 7. The germline gives CDR1 LNHDA, CDR2 SQIVND (reference sequence). The CDR3 sequence is 15 residues long. CDR3: CASSSWTGGGYGYTF. For the CDR3, the DNA is TGTGCCAGTAGTTCCTGGACAGGGGGCGGGTATGGCTACACCTTC.

The chain joins TRBV9 to TRBJ2-7; 10 nucleotides match TRBD1. Trimming at V came to 0 bases and at J to 4 bases, leaving 4 bases not matched to a gene. Germline CDR1 and CDR2: SGDLS and YYNGEE. The CDR3 totals 15 residues. CDR3 residues: CASSVGGQGEYEQYF. In DNA form, the CDR3 reads TGTGCCAGCAGCGTAGGAGGACAGGGGGAATACGAGCAGTACTTC.

The V gene is TRBV19, the J gene TRBJ1-4, with 8 bases that match TRBD1. V was pared by 6 bases and J by 0 bases, with 6 bases of the junction left unmatched. Germline assignment: CDR1 LNHDA and CDR2 SQIVND (reference sequence). This CDR3 is 16 amino acids long. This CDR3 is CASSFDRGSTNEKLFF. CDR3 DNA: TGTGCCAGTAGCTTCGACAGGGGTTCAACTAATGAAAAACTGTTTTTT.

This rearrangement joins TRBV18 to TRBJ2-4; D is unresolved. This CDR3 has 18 residues. V lost 2 bases and J 7 bases, leaving 24 bases between the germline ends. CDR1 and CDR2 from the germline V gene are KGHSH and LQKENI. For the CDR3, the DNA is TGTGCCAGCTCACCAAATAGGAAACAGATGGGCGCCTCGAACATTCAGTACTTC. It is translated as CASSPNRKQMGASNIQYF.

CDR3 DNA sequence: TGTGCCACCGGACAGGGGGGCGACCAAGAGACCCAGTACTTC. It specifies CATGQGGDQETQYF. The V and J genes are TRBV10-3 and TRBJ2-5, with TRBD1 identical over 10 bases. CDR3 length: 14 amino acids. Per germline, CDR1 ENHRY and CDR2 SYGVKD. V shed 10 bases and J 0 bases; nucleotides not matched to a gene: 5.

The V call is TRBV7-9, the J call TRBJ1-2; D possibly corresponds to TRBD1 (5 bases). The CDR3 contains 15 residues. CDR1 and CDR2 (germline): SEHNR, FQNEAQ (reference sequence). Trimming took off 5 bases at V and 0 bases at J, with 13 bases between the two ends. The CDR3 bases are TGTGCCAGCAGCCCCCAGGGCAGTTCTAACTATGGCTACACCTTC. It codes for CASSPQGSSNYGYTF.

The CDR3 protein is CASRLTQGYNQPQHF. The CDR3 DNA follows: TGTGCCAGCAGATTGACTCAGGGATACAATCAGCCCCAGCATTTT. V gene TRBV27 combines with J gene TRBJ1-5; TRBD1 might be the D (5 bases). Trimming left V 6 bases short and J 3 bases short, with 15 bases between. This CDR3 is built from 15 residues. From germline, CDR1 is MNHEY and CDR2 SMNVEV (reference sequence).

The CDR3 region is CASSLVGQGDPNYGYTF. DNA for the CDR3: TGTGCCAGCAGCTTAGTAGGGCAGGGGGACCCAAACTATGGCTACACCTTC. The V and J genes are TRBV7-6 and TRBJ1-2; 7 nucleotides line up with TRBD1. Germline CDR1 and CDR2: SGHVS and FNYEAQ. The CDR3 spans 17 residues. The V and J ends lost 1 base and 2 bases, in that order; junction bases with no gene match: 10.

DNA of the CDR3: TGTGCCTGGAGTCAGGACAACAATCAGCCCCAGCATTTT. Translation: CAWSQDNNQPQHF. V usage is TRBV30 and J usage is TRBJ1-5; perhaps TRBD1 as D (5 bases). Germline V CDR1 and CDR2: GTSNPN, SVGIG (reference sequence). CDR3 length: 13 amino acids. The V gene lost 2 bases and the J gene lost 3 bases, with 8 bases spanning the gap. The full variable domain, with the rest looked up from reference TRBV30 and TRBJ1-5, is SQTIHQWPATLVQPVGSPLSLECTVEGTSNPNLYWYRQAAGRGLQLLFYSVGIGQISSEVPQNLSASRPQDRQFILSSKKLLLSDSGFYLCAWSQDNNQPQHFGDGTRLSIL.

V is TRBV7-8 and J is TRBJ1-2, with unresolved D. Trimming took off 2 bases at V and 0 bases at J, with 7 bases between the two ends. This CDR3 has 14 residues. Germline V lookup: CDR1 SGHVS, CDR2 FQNEAQ. CDR3 nucleotides: TGTGCCAGCAGCTTAACTCGCACTAACTATGGCTACACCTTC. It encodes CASSLTRTNYGYTF.

V gene TRBV18 combines with J gene TRBJ1-2; 8 bases map to TRBD1. Germline loops: CDR1 KGHSH, CDR2 LQKENI. V gave up 10 bases and J gave up 3 bases; unmatched junction bases: 10. CDR3 size: 14 residues. Here the CDR3 DNA reads TGTGCCACCGTGGGACAGGCCTCTGACTATGGCTACACCTTC. Amino acids: CATVGQASDYGYTF.

The chain combines TRBV5-6 with TRBJ2-1; 10 bases line up with TRBD1. The CDR3 is made up of 15 amino acids. V lost 4 bases and J lost 3; bases outside the gene matches: 4. Per the germline V gene, CDR1 is SGHDT and CDR2 is YYEEEE. CDR3 coding DNA: TGTGCCAGCAGCCCAGACAGGGGGCTCTACAATGAGCAGTTCTTC. Its translation is CASSPDRGLYNEQFF.

The chain is built from TRBV9 and TRBJ2-5; 9 bases agree with TRBD2. V was pared by 4 bases and J by 4 bases, with 14 bases of the junction left unmatched. This CDR3 is built from 17 residues. Germline V gene lookup returns CDR1 SGDLS and CDR2 YYNGEE. CDR3 residues: CASSYAAGGGAGETQYF. CDR3 nucleotide sequence: TGTGCCAGCAGCTATGCCGCCGGCGGGGGGGCCGGAGAGACCCAGTACTTC.

This chain connects TRBV19 to TRBJ2-6; 8 bases fit TRBD2. The germline CDR1 and CDR2 sequences are LNHDA and SQIVND (reference sequence). The CDR3 sequence is 17 residues long. Trimming at V came to 7 bases and at J to 0 bases, leaving 8 bases not matched to a gene. The CDR3 region has the DNA TGTGCCAGTATCAGGGTAGCGGGAACCTCTGGGGCCAACGTCCTGACTTTC. Translating gives CASIRVAGTSGANVLTF.

The gene calls are TRBV4-2 and TRBJ1-5; D may be TRBD1 (6 bases). The CDR3 extends over 18 amino acids. CDR1 is LGHNA and CDR2 is YNFKEQ in the germline V gene. Trimming cost V 0 bases and J 0 bases, with 15 bases left between them. CDR3 sequence: CASSQDPQGKYSNQPQHF. CDR3 sequence (DNA): TGTGCCAGCAGCCAAGATCCCCAGGGGAAGTATAGCAATCAGCCCCAGCATTTT.

This chain connects TRBV7-8 to TRBJ2-7; the D gene is possibly TRBD1 (5 bases). This CDR3 is built from 14 residues. Germline V gives CDR1 SGHVS, CDR2 FQNEAQ. Trimming pared 5 bases from V and 3 bases from J, leaving 14 bases between. CDR3 coding DNA: TGTGCCAGCAGCCCCGGTGGGGCCTTCTACGAGCAGTACTTC. It codes for CASSPGGAFYEQYF. Full variable domain (outside the CDR3, taken from reference TRBV7-8 and TRBJ2-7): GAGVSQSPRYKVAKRGQDVALRCDPISGHVSLFWYQQALGQGPEFLTYFQNEAQLDKSGLPSDRFFAERPEGSVSTLKIQRTQQEDSAVYLCASSPGGAFYEQYFGPGTRLTVT.

The V call is TRBV2, the J call TRBJ1-2, with 7 bases lining up with TRBD1. This CDR3 is 15 amino acids long. Unmatched junction bases numbered 12, after V lost 8 bases and J lost 3 bases. Germline lookup yields CDR1 SNHLY and CDR2 FYNNEI. The CDR3 region is CASEDTGAPDYGYTF. CDR3 nucleotides: TGTGCCAGCGAGGACACAGGGGCTCCTGACTATGGCTACACCTTC. Using reference TRBV2 and TRBJ1-2 for the parts outside the CDR3, the full variable domain is EPEVTQTPSHQVTQMGQEVILRCVPISNHLYFYWYRQILGQKVEFLVSFYNNEISEKSEIFDDQFSVERPDGSNFTLKIRSTKLEDSAMYFCASEDTGAPDYGYTFGSGTRLTVV.

Only one count was recorded for this clone. This chain connects TRBV5-6 to TRBJ2-5; D uncertain. This CDR3 region has 14 residues. The V end was cut by 0 bases, the J end by 7 bases, with 13 bases between. Germline V lookup: CDR1 SGHDT, CDR2 YYEEEE. The CDR3 loop is CASSLGSTRSTQYF. CDR3 DNA sequence: TGTGCCAGCAGCTTGGGGTCGACAAGATCGACCCAGTACTTC.

V gene TRBV21-1 combines with J gene TRBJ1-1; the D call in the table, TRBD1, was not verified against the DNA. TRBV21-1 is a pseudogene segment. The CDR3 is 13 residues long. CDR3: CACRDRGSAEAFF. The CDR3 nucleotides read TGTGCCTGCCGGGACAGGGGTTCGGCTGAAGCTTTCTTT.

V is TRBV5-6 and J is TRBJ1-6; 8 bases map to TRBD1. Germline V CDR1 and CDR2: SGHDT, YYEEEE. Trimming at V came to 4 bases and at J to 7 bases, leaving 4 bases not matched to a gene. The CDR3 runs to 14 residues. The CDR3 DNA sequence: TGTGCCAGCAGCCGACAGGGGATGAATTCACCCCTCCACTTT. Protein product: CASSRQGMNSPLHF.

In its sample, this clone was seen once. This sequence joins TRBV30 and TRBJ1-6; 8 positions match TRBD1. There are 15 residues in the CDR3. In germline, CDR1 is GTSNPN, CDR2 SVGIG (reference sequence). After removal of 2 bases from V and 7 bases from J, the junction contained 7 bases not matched to a gene. The CDR3 region is CAWSPGQGRNSPLHF. CDR3 DNA sequence: TGTGCCTGGAGTCCCGGACAGGGCCGGAATTCACCCCTCCACTTT. The full variable domain, completed using reference TRBV30 and TRBJ1-6, is SQTIHQWPATLVQPVGSPLSLECTVEGTSNPNLYWYRQAAGRGLQLLFYSVGIGQISSEVPQNLSASRPQDRQFILSSKKLLLSDSGFYLCAWSPGQGRNSPLHFGNGTRLTVT.

The chain links TRBV3-1 (or the pseudogene TRBV3-2) to TRBJ2-1; no clear D. CDR3 size: 15 residues. Germline V gives CDR1 LGHDT, CDR2 YNNKEL (reference sequence). V was cut by 1 base and J by 9 bases, with 16 bases left in between. The CDR3 nucleotides read TGTGCCAGCAGCCAAGTTATAGCAATGGGTGGTGAGCAGTTCTTC. Amino acids: CASSQVIAMGGEQFF.

The rearrangement joins TRBV30 to TRBJ2-3; 7 positions agree with TRBD2. The junction had 5 bases not matched to a gene; V was cut back by 0 bases and J by 2 bases. There are 15 residues in the CDR3. CDR1 GTSNPN and CDR2 SVGIG come from the germline V gene (reference sequence). Here the CDR3 reads CAWSVGAGVTDTQYF. DNA for the CDR3: TGTGCCTGGAGTGTAGGGGCGGGGGTCACAGATACGCAGTATTTT.

The chain uses TRBV6-5 and TRBJ2-7; 8 nucleotides align to TRBD1. With 2 bases clipped from V and 8 bases from J, the junction kept 8 bases outside the gene matches. Germline lookup yields CDR1 MNHEY and CDR2 SVGAGI. The CDR3 contains 14 residues. The CDR3 coding sequence is TGTGCCAGCAGTTACGAAGGGCGGGACAGGCAGCAGTACTTC. Amino acid sequence: CASSYEGRDRQQYF.

The chain has TRBV5-6 and TRBJ1-6; unclear D gene. V lost 0 bases and J 7 bases, leaving 11 bases between the germline ends. In germline, CDR1 is SGHDT, CDR2 YYEEEE. The CDR3 runs 15 residues. The CDR3 region has the DNA TGTGCCAGCAGCTTGGGGCGGAGACCAAATTCACCCCTCCACTTT. The encoded protein is CASSLGRRPNSPLHF.